One and the same sample provided the 10 T cell receptor beta chains below, sequenced in a study of blood T cells in healthy people across ages. A second PCR, run for roughly 7 to 11 cycles, used a sample-barcoded 5' primer plus a J-beta primer mix. TCRdb processed the 5' RACE reads anew with MiXCR; each CDR3 protein has one entry. Among about 290,000 distinct CDR3 sequences listed, 27% were seen once. Sequencing was performed on blood. The receptors derive from a woman in her 70s in good health.

This chain uses TRBV7-2 with TRBJ2-3, with D possibly matching TRBD2 (5 bases). The germline V gene encodes CDR1 SGHTA and CDR2 FQGNSA. The V end was cut by 5 bases, the J end by 1 base, with 10 bases between. The CDR3 covers 14 residues. For the CDR3, the DNA is TGTGCCAGCAGCCCCGGAGGCGGCACAGATACGCAGTATTTT. Protein sequence: CASSPGGGTDTQYF.

The V call is TRBV15, the J call TRBJ2-4; 10 bases agree with TRBD1. V lost 0 bases, J lost 0 bases, and 8 bases stayed unmatched. This CDR3 is 19 amino acids long. In germline, CDR1 is LNHNV, CDR2 YYDKDF (reference sequence). CDR3 sequence (DNA): TGTGCCACCAGCAGAGATCGACAGGGGGCCGACTTAGCCAAAAACATTCAGTACTTC. Protein: CATSRDRQGADLAKNIQYF.

V and J are TRBV7-6 and TRBJ2-5; 11 bases are a match to TRBD2. Germline CDR1 and CDR2: SGHVS and FNYEAQ. The CDR3 extends over 16 amino acids. With V trimmed by 4 bases and J by 1 base, 5 bases remained unmatched. This chain's CDR3 is CASSWAGLAVQETQYF. CDR3 sequence (DNA): TGTGCCAGCAGCTGGGCGGGACTAGCGGTCCAAGAGACCCAGTACTTC.

In its sample, this clonotype was seen a few times. The genes are TRBV7-2 and TRBJ2-5, with 8 bases aligning to TRBD2. The end of the DNA is better explained by TRBJ2-7, so the J call may be wrong. This CDR3 is 16 amino acids long. The germline V gene has CDR1 SGHTA and CDR2 FQGNSA. Here the CDR3 DNA reads TGTGCCAGCAGCTCCAGAGGTAGCGGGACCTTCTACGAGCAGTACTTC. Its protein is CASSSRGSGTFYEQYF.

In its sample, this clonotype was seen a few times. The chain joins TRBV29-1 to TRBJ2-5; TRBD2 agrees at 7 bases. Gene TRBJ2-1 matches the end of the DNA better, so the J call may be wrong. Germline V gene sequence: CDR1 SQVTM, CDR2 ANQGSEA. This CDR3 region has 16 residues. CDR3 sequence: CSVVRGSGGSGDEQFF. The DNA for the CDR3 is TGCAGCGTTGTTCGAGGCTCGGGCGGGAGTGGCGATGAGCAGTTCTTC.

This clonotype has a handful of counts. The chain combines TRBV5-1 with TRBJ1-5; D gene uncertain. CDR1 is SGHRS, CDR2 YFSETQ, per germline. V was cut by 0 bases and J by 5 bases, with 12 bases left in between. The CDR3 spans 15 residues. The CDR3 coding sequence is TGCGCCAGCAGCTTGGATACGGGAAACTATCAGCCCCAGCATTTT. As protein: CASSLDTGNYQPQHF.

The chain uses TRBV12-3 or TRBV12-4 and TRBJ1-5, with D unclear. The CDR3 spans 13 residues. With 6 bases removed from V and 5 bases from J, the gap between germline ends came to 11 bases. The CDR3 sequence is CASSLYRDQPQHF. CDR3 bases: TGTGCCAGCAGCTTGTATCGGGATCAGCCCCAGCATTTT.

The CDR3 coding sequence is TGCGCCAGCAGTGAAAGGCAGGAGACCCAGTACTTC. Translation gives CASSERQETQYF. This chain links TRBV10-2 with TRBJ2-5; the D is unclear. Germline V gene data show CDR1 as WSHSY and CDR2 as SAAADI. Trimming left V 3 bases short and J 5 bases short, with 7 bases between. This CDR3 is built from 12 residues.

Regarding this clonotype: The junction differs from germline at one of its ends, possibly a read error. The genes are TRBV6-5 and TRBJ1-1, with no clear D. Germline-derived CDR1 and CDR2 are MNHEY and SVGAGI. CDR3 size: 11 residues. CDR3 residues: CASSSNTKAFF. The CDR3 DNA is TGTGCCAGCAGCTCGAACACTAAAGCTTTCTTT.

The sample holds a few counts of this clonotype. V is TRBV3-1 and J is TRBJ2-1; no reliable D call. The CDR3 loop spans 11 amino acids. The ends were cut back, 5 bases at V and 7 bases at J, with 6 bases in the middle. Germline V gives CDR1 LGHDT, CDR2 YNNKEL (reference sequence). In DNA, the CDR3 is TGTGCCAGCAGCGGAAGGAATGAGCAGTTCTTC. This codes for CASSGRNEQFF.